Listed below are T cell receptor beta chains from one sample, sequenced in a study of blood T cell repertoires in COVID-19. Data came from immunoSEQ multiplex PCR; TCRdb stores just in-frame clones and leaves some out. The sample records around 700,000 clones, 80% to 90% being singletons. Sequencing input: peripheral blood. The origin of the receptors is a woman aged 18-35 years with acute or convalescent COVID-19. Both conserved end residues are part of each CDR3. A D gene is named only where the DNA matches it firmly. Part of the rows lack a size; the others show once, few, many or a class for expanded clones.

>TRBV12-3/TRBV12-4|.|.|TRBJ2-7
TGTGCCAGCAGTTTAGTTTCTAGCGACGAGCAGTACTTC
CASSLVSSDEQYF
>TRBV7-9|.|TRBD2|TRBJ2-3
TGTGCCAGCAGCTATCTAGCGGGCACAGATACGCAGTATTTT
CASSYLAGTDTQYF
>TRBV18|.|.|TRBJ1-6
TGTGCCAGCTCACCAACGACAGAAAGCTCACCCCTCCACTTT
CASSPTTESSPLHF
>TRBV6-5|.|.|TRBJ2-7
TGTGCCAGCAGCCAGTCTGCGGGGGCCGCCTACGAGCAGTACTTC
CASSQSAGAAYEQYF
>TRBV6-5|.|TRBD1|TRBJ1-2
TGTGCCAGCAGGACAGGGAAGATCGATGGCTACACCTTC
CASRTGKIDGYTF
>TRBV29-1|.|.|TRBJ1-2
TGCAGCGTCGTTAGAAGCATATATGGCTACACCTTC
CSVVRSIYGYTF
>TRBV7-3|.|TRBD1|TRBJ2-7
TGTGCCAGCAGCTTAACTGGACAGGGGGTCGGGCAGTACTTC
CASSLTGQGVGQYF
>TRBV27|.|.|TRBJ1-2
TGTGCCAGCAGTTTAGGCCCTTTCTATGGCTACACCTTC
CASSLGPFYGYTF
>TRBV14|.|.|TRBJ1-4
TGTGCCAGCAGCCTCCTACTACAAGGAAATGAAAAACTGTTTTTT
CASSLLLQGNEKLFF
>TRBV7-9|.|TRBD1|TRBJ1-1
TGTGCCAGCAGCCCTAGTTGGGACAGGACTGAAGCTTTCTTT
CASSPSWDRTEAFF
>TRBV9|.|TRBD1|TRBJ1-5
TGTGCCAGCAGCAATGGACAGGGCGGCAATCAGCCCCAGCATTTT
CASSNGQGGNQPQHF
>TRBV11-1|.|TRBD1|TRBJ2-3
TGTGCCAGCAGCTTAGAGACAGGGAGCACAGATACGCAGTATTTT
CASSLETGSTDTQYF
>TRBV21-1|.|.|TRBJ1-1
TGTGCCAGCAGCAGGACAGGGCCCCCGAACACTGAAGCTTTCTTT
CASSRTGPPNTEAFF
>TRBV9|.|.|TRBJ2-5
TGTGCCAGCAGCGTAGATTCGGGGACCCAGTACTTC
CASSVDSGTQYF
>TRBV5-1|.|TRBD1|TRBJ2-7
TGCGCCAGCAGCTTGACACTGGACAGGACCTACGAGCAGTACTTC
CASSLTLDRTYEQYF
>TRBV7-9|once|TRBD1|TRBJ2-7
TGTGCCAGCAGCTTAGGGTTCCAGGGGGTCCACGAGCAGTACTTC
CASSLGFQGVHEQYF
>TRBV4-3|.|.|TRBJ2-2
TGCGCCAGCAGCCAAGTCAGACAGGTGTACGTTGGCACCGGGGAGCTGTTTTTT
CASSQVRQVYVGTGELFF
>TRBV18|.|TRBD1|TRBJ1-1
TGTGCCAGCTCACCACGGGACAGGGGAACAATGAACACTGAAGCTTTCTTT
CASSPRDRGTMNTEAFF
>TRBV27|.|TRBD1|TRBJ1-5
TGTGCCAGCAGTTTACAGGGGGCGAAAGGATATAGCAATCAGCCCCAGCATTTT
CASSLQGAKGYSNQPQHF
>TRBV10-3|.|.|TRBJ2-5
TGTGCCATCAGTGAGTACAGGGCCCCAGAGACCCAGTACTTC
CAISEYRAPETQYF
>TRBV29-1|.|.|TRBJ1-2
TGCAGCGTTGGGAAGACTGCCTTGTGGGGCTACACCTTC
CSVGKTALWGYTF
>TRBV6-6|.|.|TRBJ1-1
TGTGCCAGCAGAGGATCGGGGTTGAACACTGAAGCTTTCTTT
CASRGSGLNTEAFF
>TRBV12-3/TRBV12-4|.|.|TRBJ2-5
TGTGCCAGCAGTCCCCTAGTTGGCATCACAGGGTACTTC
CASSPLVGITGYF
>TRBV4-3|.|TRBD1|TRBJ1-5
TGCGCCAGCAGCCAAGATCGGGACAGGGGGAATCAGCCCCAGCATTTT
CASSQDRDRGNQPQHF
>TRBV5-5|.|.|TRBJ1-2
TGTGCCAGCAGCTTCACCGGTAGATCGGGGGGAGGTGATGGCTACACCTTC
CASSFTGRSGGGDGYTF
>TRBV5-8|.|.|TRBJ1-5
TGTGCCAGCACCGGGGGGATAATCCCCCGACGTGGTCAGCCCCAGCATTTT
CASTGGIIPRRGQPQHF
>TRBV4-1|once|TRBD2|TRBJ2-7
TGCGCCAGCAGCCAAAGTTCGGGGGGGAGCTCCTACGAGCAGTACTTC
CASSQSSGGSSYEQYF
>TRBV6-5|.|TRBD1|TRBJ2-7
TGTGCCAGCAGTTACGAGGGGGCATACGAGCAGTACTTC
CASSYEGAYEQYF
>TRBV6-5|.|TRBD1|TRBJ2-7
TGTGCCAGCAGTTATTTCGGACAGGTTCAACCAACCCAGTACTTC
CASSYFGQVQPTQYF
>TRBV28|.|TRBD1|TRBJ2-4
TGTGCCAGCAGTATACAGGGGGCTGCCAAAAACATTCAGTACTTC
CASSIQGAAKNIQYF
>TRBV19|.|TRBD2|TRBJ2-1
TGTGCCAGTAGTATAACGGGGGGCTACAATGAGCAGTTCTTC
CASSITGGYNEQFF
>TRBV28|once|.|TRBJ1-1
TGTGCCAGCACCCTTGGACAGTTAGCTGAAGCTTTCTTT
CASTLGQLAEAFF
>TRBV29-1|.|.|TRBJ2-7
TGCAGCGTTGGGTTGGTCTCTGGGAGCTACGAGCAGTACTTC
CSVGLVSGSYEQYF
>TRBV6-2/TRBV6-3|.|.|TRBJ1-5
TGTGCCAGCAGCCACGGGGGATATCAGCCCCAGCATTTT
CASSHGGYQPQHF
>TRBV27|.|TRBD2|TRBJ2-5
TGTGCCAGCAGACGTAATACCCGCGGGGGAGAGACCCAGTACTTC
CASRRNTRGGETQYF
>TRBV7-9|.|.|TRBJ1-1
TGTGCCAGCAGCTTAAGGGGCGAGAACACTGAAGCTTTCTTT
CASSLRGENTEAFF
>TRBV13|once|TRBD2|TRBJ2-1
TGTGCCAGCAGCTTACCCGGCGGGCTAGCGGGGGGGCTCTCCTACAATGAGCAGTTCTTC
CASSLPGGLAGGLSYNEQFF
>TRBV24-1|.|.|TRBJ2-1
TGTGCCACCAGTGATTTGACACCGGGACAAACCTACAATGAGCAGTTCTTC
CATSDLTPGQTYNEQFF
>TRBV9|.|TRBD2|TRBJ2-1
TGTGCCAGCAGCAAAACCGGGACTAGTTCAGAGGAGCAGTTCTTC
CASSKTGTSSEEQFF
>TRBV19|.|.|TRBJ1-2
TGTGCCAGTAGTGCTGCCATGACTGGAGGCTACACCTTC
CASSAAMTGGYTF
>TRBV4-2|.|TRBD1|TRBJ1-6
TGTGCCAGCAGCCTGGTTGGCGGGACAGAAAATTCACCCCTCCACTTT
CASSLVGGTENSPLHF
>TRBV5-4|.|.|TRBJ1-1
TGTGCCAGCAGCTTTGAAAGCCGTAAAGCTTTCTTT
CASSFESRKAFF
>TRBV5-4|.|TRBD2|TRBJ2-7
TGTGCCAGCAGCCGGGGGGACGGAAGATCCTACGAGCAGTACTTC
CASSRGDGRSYEQYF
>TRBV6-2/TRBV6-3|.|TRBD1|TRBJ1-5
TGTGCCAGCAGTTACCACCGGGACAGGGGATTTCAGCCCCAGCATTTT
CASSYHRDRGFQPQHF
>TRBV4-1|.|TRBD1|TRBJ1-5
TGCGCCAGCAGCCCGGACAGGGGGCAGCCCCAGCATTTT
CASSPDRGQPQHF
>TRBV4-1|.|TRBD1|TRBJ2-6
TGCGCCAGCAGCCAAACCCTTCAGGGGGCCGCTGGGGCCAACGTCCTGACTTTC
CASSQTLQGAAGANVLTF
>TRBV27|.|TRBD2|TRBJ2-3
TGTGCCAGCAGTTCCGGACTAGCGGGCACAGATACGCAGTATTTT
CASSSGLAGTDTQYF
>TRBV14|.|.|TRBJ2-7
TGTGCCAGCAGCCCCGACACTTCCGAGCAGTACTTC
CASSPDTSEQYF
>TRBV7-9|.|.|TRBJ1-5
TGTGCCAGCAGTCATCTAAATAGCAATCAGCCCCAGCATTTT
CASSHLNSNQPQHF
>TRBV24-1|.|TRBD1|TRBJ1-2
TGTGCCACCAGTGGGGGACAGGGATGGGGCTACACCTTC
CATSGGQGWGYTF